Listed here are 21 T cell receptor beta chains from one sample, sequenced in a study of cytomegalovirus exposure and HLA in healthy donors. Amplification used 60 Vbeta primers and 13 Jbeta primers. TCRdb's table, derived via immunoSEQ multiplex PCR, lists solely in-frame clones and lacks some. The sample consists of under 150,000 clones, 82% of them appearing once. Sequenced material: PBMCs. These receptors all stem from a woman aged 18-29 years in good health and CMV-seronegative.

The V call is TRBV27, the J call TRBJ1-2; TRBD1 matches at 8 bases. Germline CDR1 is MNHEY and CDR2 is SMNVEV (reference sequence). V gave up 7 bases and J gave up 5 bases; unmatched junction bases: 9. This CDR3 comprises 14 residues. The CDR3 region has the DNA TGTGCCAGCACCGCATCAGGGGGCCGGTATGGCTACACCTTC. Residues: CASTASGGRYGYTF.

The gene calls are TRBV7-9 and TRBJ2-5; 8 bases map to TRBD1. The germline gives CDR1 SEHNR, CDR2 FQNEAQ (reference sequence). With 5 bases clipped from V and 5 bases from J, the junction kept 13 bases outside the gene matches. CDR3 size: 16 residues. CDR3 DNA sequence: TGTGCCAGCAGCAAAAAGGGACAGGAGAGAGCGGAGACCCAGTACTTC. Encoded protein: CASSKKGQERAETQYF.

CDR3 sequence: CASSPPGGRATDTQYF. CDR3 nucleotide sequence: TGTGCCAGCAGCCCCCCGGGGGGGAGGGCCACAGATACGCAGTATTTT. This chain uses TRBV7-2 with TRBJ2-3, with 8 bases matching TRBD2. This CDR3 is built from 16 residues. The ends lost 5 bases at V and 2 bases at J; junction bases unmatched: 9. CDR1 SGHTA and CDR2 FQGNSA come from the germline V gene.

The chain couples TRBV5-1 to TRBJ2-3, with 7 bases fitting TRBD1. CDR3 length equals 18 residues. Per the germline V gene, CDR1 is SGHRS and CDR2 is YFSETQ. Trimming took 0 bases from V and 0 from J; bases not matched to a gene: 10. The chain's CDR3 is CASSLAASGQRSTDTQYF. The CDR3, as DNA: TGCGCCAGCAGCTTGGCAGCTTCGGGACAGCGAAGCACAGATACGCAGTATTTT.

The chain uses TRBV7-9 and TRBJ2-2; TRBD1 matches at 7 bases. The CDR3 consists of 15 residues. Germline-derived CDR1 and CDR2 are SEHNR and FQNEAQ (reference sequence). The V segment lost 7 bases and the J segment 6 bases; nucleotides outside the gene matches: 11. The CDR3 coding sequence is TGTGCCAGCACCAACTCAGGGGGACGGGCCGGGGAGCTGTTTTTT. It encodes CASTNSGGRAGELFF.

This clone was seen only once. The rearrangement joins TRBV7-2 to TRBJ2-7; D is possibly TRBD2 (5 bases). Between the trimmed V and J ends, which lost 5 bases and 5 bases, there was a span of 19 bases. Per the germline V gene, CDR1 is SGHTA and CDR2 is FQGNSA. The CDR3 sequence is 15 residues long. The CDR3 sequence is CASSTRTSRNDEQYF. CDR3 nucleotide sequence: TGTGCCAGCAGCACAAGGACTTCTAGAAACGACGAGCAGTACTTC.

The rearrangement links TRBV7-6 to TRBJ2-7; tentative D call: TRBD1 (6 bases). CDR3 length: 18 amino acids. Germline CDR1 and CDR2: SGHVS and FNYEAQ. V lost 2 bases and J lost 3, with 23 bases in between. The CDR3, as DNA: TGTGCCAGCAGCTTATATGGCCAGGGGCGCCCCAGCTACTACGAGCAGTACTTC. Amino acid sequence: CASSLYGQGRPSYYEQYF.

The chain's CDR3 is CASSLRGRGYYLPYEQYF. The CDR3 DNA follows: TGTGCCAGCAGTTTACGGGGTAGGGGGTACTACCTCCCCTACGAGCAGTACTTC. The V gene is TRBV27, the J gene TRBJ2-7, with D possibly matching TRBD1 (6 bases). The CDR3 is made up of 18 amino acids. Germline V CDR1 and CDR2: MNHEY, SMNVEV (reference sequence). The V end lost 2 bases, the J end lost 2 bases, and 22 bases lay between the germline ends.

The chain is built from TRBV5-1 and TRBJ2-7, with D tentatively TRBD2 (5 bases). V lost 3 bases and J lost 3, with 22 bases in between. The germline V gene encodes CDR1 SGHRS and CDR2 YFSETQ. The CDR3 contains 17 residues. CDR3 in amino acids: CASSYFKLGGSHYEQYF. The CDR3 nucleotides read TGCGCCAGCAGCTACTTTAAGCTTGGAGGCAGCCACTACGAGCAGTACTTC.

The chain uses TRBV7-9 and TRBJ2-7; TRBD1 might be the D (6 bases). This CDR3 is 14 amino acids long. V lost 3 bases and J 2 bases, leaving 11 bases between the germline ends. In germline, CDR1 is SEHNR, CDR2 FQNEAQ (reference sequence). CDR3 nucleotides: TGTGCCAGCAGCTTCGGACAGCCGGCCTACGAGCAGTACGTC. Translating it yields CASSFGQPAYEQYV.

This clone appeared a few times. V usage is TRBV5-1 and J usage is TRBJ1-4; TRBD1 matches at 9 bases. This CDR3 is 13 amino acids long. The junction had 2 bases not matched to a gene; V was cut back by 4 bases and J by 7 bases. Germline lookup yields CDR1 SGHRS and CDR2 YFSETQ. The CDR3 protein is CASSKGQGEKLFF. The CDR3 nucleotides are TGCGCCAGCAGCAAGGGACAGGGTGAAAAACTGTTTTTT.

V gene TRBV5-1 combines with J gene TRBJ1-2, with 12 bases identical to TRBD1. The germline CDR1 and CDR2 sequences are SGHRS and YFSETQ. V lost 4 bases to trimming and J lost 12 bases; unmatched junction nucleotides: 13. The CDR3 spans 15 residues. The CDR3 region has the DNA TGCGCCAGCAGCCCGAGCCCGGGACAGGGGGCCTGGGACACCTTC. Translating it yields CASSPSPGQGAWDTF.

This chain uses TRBV4-3 with TRBJ1-1; TRBD1 is a possible D gene (5 bases). With 4 bases removed from V and 0 bases from J, the gap between germline ends came to 12 bases. The CDR3 runs to 15 residues. The germline V gene encodes CDR1 LGHNA and CDR2 YSLEER. The CDR3, as DNA: TGCGCCAGCAGCCCCCGTTCGGGGGTGAACACTGAAGCTTTCTTT. This encodes CASSPRSGVNTEAFF.

The gene calls are TRBV28 and TRBJ1-4; TRBD1 aligns across 9 bases. CDR1 and CDR2 from the germline V gene are MDHEN and SYDVKM. The CDR3 has 15 residues. The junction had 9 bases not matched to a gene; V was cut back by 6 bases and J by 7 bases. The CDR3 nucleotides read TGTGCCAGCAGCCTCTCCGGGACAGGGAGTGAAAAACTGTTTTTT. It specifies CASSLSGTGSEKLFF.

A single count supports this clone. This CDR3 reads CASSLNSVTEAFF. The DNA for the CDR3 is TGTGCCAGCAGTTTAAATTCCGTGACTGAAGCTTTCTTT. V usage is TRBV28 and J usage is TRBJ1-1, with D unclear. The CDR3 extends over 13 amino acids. The V and J ends lost 2 bases and 5 bases respectively, with 9 bases between them. Per the germline V gene, CDR1 is MDHEN and CDR2 is SYDVKM. Using reference TRBV28 and TRBJ1-1 for the parts outside the CDR3, the full variable domain is DVKVTQSSRYLVKRTGEKVFLECVQDMDHENMFWYRQDPGLGLRLIYFSYDVKMKEKGDIPEGYSVSREKKERFSLILESASTNQTSMYLCASSLNSVTEAFFGQGTRLTVV.

This chain joins TRBV18 and TRBJ2-7, with no clear D. Germline V lookup: CDR1 KGHSH, CDR2 LQKENI. There are 16 residues in the CDR3. V dropped 0 bases and J dropped 2 bases, with 14 bases sitting between them. The CDR3 nucleotides read TGTGCCAGCTCACCACCCGGCCGGGTAAGCACCTACGAGCAGTACTTC. It translates to CASSPPGRVSTYEQYF.

The genes are TRBV6-5 and TRBJ2-3; no clear D gene. Germline V gene lookup returns CDR1 MNHEY and CDR2 SVGAGI. The CDR3 has 15 amino acids. Trimming left V 5 bases short and J 10 bases short, with 22 bases between. CDR3 sequence (DNA): TGTGCCAGCAGTCCGCCCGCGAACGGTCAATATGCGCAGTATTTT. Amino acid sequence: CASSPPANGQYAQYF.

This rearrangement joins TRBV4-1 to TRBJ2-2; 8 positions agree with TRBD1. V shed 6 bases and J 4 bases; nucleotides not matched to a gene: 7. This CDR3 contains 15 residues. CDR1 is MGHRA and CDR2 is YSYEKL in the germline V gene. This chain's CDR3 is CASRFDRGGTGELFF. CDR3 nucleotides: TGCGCCAGCAGGTTCGACAGGGGCGGCACCGGGGAGCTGTTTTTT.

This sequence joins TRBV6-5 and TRBJ2-5; a possible D gene is TRBD1 (5 bases). Germline CDR1 and CDR2: MNHEY and SVGAGI. Trimming took 2 bases from V and 5 from J, leaving 6 bases between them. The CDR3 consists of 12 residues. The CDR3 region has the DNA TGTGCCAGCAGTTACCCAGGGGAGACCCAGTACTTC. It encodes CASSYPGETQYF.

The V gene is TRBV27, the J gene TRBJ1-6; D remains unclear. V lost 2 bases to trimming and J lost 9 bases, with 8 bases between them. Per the germline V gene, CDR1 is MNHEY and CDR2 is SMNVEV (reference sequence). This CDR3 has 13 residues. The CDR3 DNA reads as TGTGCCAGCAGTTTAATAGGACTTTCACCCCTCCACTTT. Translated: CASSLIGLSPLHF.

V and J are TRBV6-1 and TRBJ2-7, with TRBD2 matching 10 bases. This CDR3 contains 14 residues. Germline trimming cut 5 bases from V and 2 bases from J; bases unmatched to any gene: 3. In germline, CDR1 is MNHNS, CDR2 SASEGT. The CDR3, as DNA: TGTGCCAGCAGTCGACTAGCGGGCACCTACGAGCAGTACTTC. Its translation: CASSRLAGTYEQYF.